Included here is one T cell receptor (beta chain) sequence, with context. Its antigen remains unidentified. Germline lookup yields CDR1 LNHDA and CDR2 SQIVND (reference sequence). V lost 5 bases and J lost 7; bases outside the gene matches: 7. CDR3 size: 14 residues. The sample comes from a study of persistence of HIV-infected CD4 T cells. At the level of the study: Median time on suppressive ART was seven to eight years.

The immunoSEQ assay was version 4, run in survey mode. TCRdb's copy holds only in-frame clones and misses some; the assay was immunoSEQ multiplex PCR. The sample consists of approximately 30,000 clones, roughly 78% of them appearing once. The stimulus was lysate of CMV-infected fibroblasts, approximately 9.7 ug/mL. CD40L/CD69 double-negative CD45RO-high memory CD4+ T cells were collected. For around 19 hours, CD8-depleted PBMCs received anti-CD28/CD49d costimulation, a CD40-blocking antibody and enfuvirtide. Sequenced material: CD4+ T cells sorted from PBMCs after approximately 19-hour stimulation, taken from a patient who received antiretroviral therapy. The receptor comes from an adult man with HIV who was CMV-seropositive. The V gene is TRBV19, the J gene TRBJ2-1; 8 nucleotides agree with TRBD2. As DNA, the CDR3 is TGTGCCAGTAGTCCCCGGACTAGCTGGAATGAGCAGTTCTTC. Encoded protein: CASSPRTSWNEQFF.